This T cell receptor (beta chain) stems from a study of cytomegalovirus exposure and HLA in healthy donors. Primers included in the PCR were 60 Vbeta and 13 Jbeta primers. TCRdb keeps only in-frame clones here, not all; method: immunoSEQ multiplex PCR. The sample yields hundreds of thousands of clones, about 80% seen once. This CDR3 comprises 16 residues. Looked up from germline, CDR1 is MDHEN and CDR2 is SYDVKM. Trimming took 1 base from V and 0 from J, leaving 10 bases between them. Specimen: PBMCs. The clonotype comes from a man between 18 and 35 years old in good health and CMV-seronegative. The chain recombines TRBV28 with TRBJ2-1, with D hard to call. CDR3 nucleotide sequence: TGTGCCAGCAGTTTATCGGCGGAGAGCTCCTACAATGAGCAGTTCTTC. Encoded protein: CASSLSAESSYNEQFF.